Included here is one T cell receptor (beta chain) sequence, with context. This clonotype was seen more than once but under ten times. This clone's antigen is unknown. The input lacks base qualities; no much larger clone sits a single base away. The library was generated by 5' RACE. Sequencer: Illumina HiSeq 2500. A second PCR of roughly 7 to 11 cycles was performed with a sample-barcoded 5' primer and a J-beta primer mix. Each TCR beta cDNA molecule received a unique molecular identifier from a template-switch 5' adaptor carrying 12 random nucleotides. Each sample yielded at least 3 million CDR3-containing paired-end reads. First-strand cDNA synthesis was performed from all RNA using the Mint cDNA synthesis kit, with priming by a TRBC-specific oligonucleotide. Following uracil-DNA glycosylase treatment, a first 18-cycle PCR with universal primers M1SS and BC2_uni_R was performed on all cDNA. In the paper's pipeline: For normalization, 1 million high-quality reads were randomly selected from each sample, with every read carrying a distinct molecular identifier. Instead of being binned into consensus sequences, reads with shared molecular identifiers were discarded. MiTCR, set to a Q25 quality threshold and the strictest error-elimination algorithm, was used for CDR3 identification, clonotype clustering and error correction. Lower-bound total TCR beta diversity was estimated with a nonparametric unseen species model using Euler transformation. Using fastp at Q25 and MiXCR, TCRdb reprocessed the public reads and kept productive beta chains. Rows matching on CDR3 protein sequence are summarized as one entry with the most common DNA and genes. TCRdb's processing, not the authors', yielded these V and J calls. This sample gives 1.6 million or so distinct CDR3 sequences in total; 30% to 35% of them show up just once. 11% of the sample belongs to the ten largest clones.

Systemically healthy Caucasian individuals from Russia, about 38 in total and aged roughly 6 to 95 years, were included as donors. Around 9.9 milliliters of peripheral blood were collected from each donor into EDTA-treated Vacutainer tubes. PBMCs were isolated by Ficoll-Paque density-gradient centrifugation, with at least 7 million obtained per sample. Total RNA was extracted from PBMCs with Trizol reagent, with at least 5.5 micrograms obtained per sample. For every donor, an aliquot of PBMCs went through flow cytometry to measure the percentages of naive CD45RAhigh/CD27high T cells. Including cysteine and phenylalanine, the CDR3 has 13 amino acids. Only the CDR3 part of the read is kept: 39 bases, read in frame from the first base. Via the germline V gene, CDR1 is SGHRS and CDR2 YFSETQ. At the junction V is shortened by 3 bases and J by 6 bases; bases outside the gene matches: 5. The sample comes from a study of blood T cells in healthy people across ages (dated by TCRdb to 2014 to 2015). In terms of the full investigation: In model experiments, template switching captured roughly one uniquely barcoded TCR beta cDNA molecule for every two T cells. Age-related changes in TCR beta repertoire diversity were measured in the study by deep sequencing normalized with unique cDNA molecular identifiers. Donors were grouped into four age groups: young (average 16 years), middle-aged (around 39), aged (around 60) and long-lived (around 80). To avoid experimental bias, donors of different ages were distributed randomly across sequencing lanes. For two donors (one aged 18 to 29 and one aged 80 or older), the study analyzed two additional independent replicas of 1 million unique cDNA reads from the same blood draw. Study-wide conclusions, independent of this receptor: The CMV infection status of donors was not known, potentially confounding age-related changes in expanded clonotypes. Compared with the aged group, the long-lived group had more naive CD4+ T cells, fewer expanded clones and increased TCR diversity, suggesting age selection. A strong correlation was found between observed TCR beta diversity and the percentage of naive T cells measured by flow cytometry. Estimates of total diversity from one million sequenced T cells were regarded as lower bounds and underestimates. Because profiling used bulk unsorted PBMCs, naive and antigen-experienced compartments could not be compared conclusively. As age increased, observed TCR beta diversity per million T cells dropped in a roughly linear way, and a significant reduction was already evident by age 40.

In this chain, TRBV5-1 is recombined with TRBJ2-7; 8 bases in the middle match TRBD2. The sequence derives from a woman under 40 in good health. The material sequenced was blood. DNA sequence: TGCGCCAGCAGCTCCGGGACTAGGCCCGAGCAGTACTTC. This translates into CASSSGTRPEQYF.